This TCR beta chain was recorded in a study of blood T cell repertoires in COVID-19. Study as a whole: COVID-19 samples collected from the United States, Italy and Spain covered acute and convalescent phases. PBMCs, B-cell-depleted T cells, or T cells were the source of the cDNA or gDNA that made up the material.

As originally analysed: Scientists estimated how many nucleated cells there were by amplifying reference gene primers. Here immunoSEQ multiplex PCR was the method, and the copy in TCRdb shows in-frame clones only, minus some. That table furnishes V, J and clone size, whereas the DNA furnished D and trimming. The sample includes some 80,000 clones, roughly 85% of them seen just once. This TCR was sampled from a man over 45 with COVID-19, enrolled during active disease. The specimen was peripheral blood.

The CDR3, as DNA: TGTGCCAGCAGCTTAGGTGACAGGGGGTTCGGAGAGACCCAGTACTTC. This encodes CASSLGDRGFGETQYF. The V call is TRBV7-2, the J call TRBJ2-5, with 9 bases lining up with TRBD1. The V gene's germline CDR1 is SGHTA and CDR2 FQGNSA. V gave up 1 base and J gave up 4 bases; unmatched junction bases: 7. The length of the CDR3 is 16 residues.